The T cell receptor beta chain described here comes from a study of radiation and T cells in renal cell carcinoma. Study results and limitations: In blood, top tumor clones expanded by 2 weeks, shrinking by 4.

A single count supports this clone. The antigen is not known. Trimming shortened V by 0 bases and J by 9 bases, and 9 bases separated the two germline ends. The CDR3 spans 13 residues. Germline V gene data show CDR1 as MNHEY and CDR2 as SVGAGI. Time point noted: blood 4 weeks post-SBRT, at nephrectomy. Treatment described: 15 Gy SBRT to primary tumor, nephrectomy 4 weeks later. Using immunoSEQ multiplex PCR, the repertoire was profiled, and TCRdb retains in-frame clones only, with some absent. The sample includes some 150,000 clones, 86% of them seen just once. The genes are TRBV6-5 and TRBJ1-5, with D unclear. This TCR came from a woman in her forties or fifties with renal cell carcinoma. Sequenced material: blood, taken from a patient whose treatment included radiotherapy and nephrectomy. The DNA for the CDR3 is TGTGCCAGCAGTTACTCGGCCCTCGGGCCCCAGCATTTT. Protein: CASSYSALGPQHF.